The 18 T cell receptor beta chains reported below all come from one sample, sequenced in a study of blood T cells in healthy people across ages. Primed by a sample-barcoded 5' primer and a J-beta primer mix, a second PCR proceeded for roughly 7 to 11 cycles. TCRdb analysed the 5' RACE reads with MiXCR anew, one entry per CDR3 protein. The sample has around 2 million distinct CDR3 sequences, roughly two fifths seen once. The sequencing sample was made of blood. These receptors came from a human donor in good health.

V usage is TRBV7-8 and J usage is TRBJ2-5, with TRBD1 matching over 7 bases. The J call is doubtful: the DNA matches TRBJ2-7 better. This CDR3 comprises 15 residues. In germline, CDR1 is SGHVS, CDR2 FQNEAQ. CDR3 DNA sequence: TGTGCCAGCAGCCCACTTCCGGGACAGTTCTACGAGCAGTACTTC. Amino acids: CASSPLPGQFYEQYF.

The genes are TRBV10-3 and TRBJ2-3, with D possibly matching TRBD1 (6 bases). This CDR3 has 14 residues. V lost 6 bases and J lost 4, with 14 bases in between. Germline values: CDR1 ENHRY, CDR2 SYGVKD. CDR3 sequence reads: CAISSGVTADTQYF. The CDR3 nucleotides read TGTGCCATCAGCTCAGGGGTCACGGCAGATACGCAGTATTTT.

This chain links TRBV28 with TRBJ2-5; D may match TRBD1 or TRBD2 (6 bases each). The ends were cut back, 3 bases at V and 1 base at J, with 15 bases in the middle. CDR1 MDHEN and CDR2 SYDVKM come from the germline V gene. The CDR3 sequence is 16 residues long. The CDR3 reads CASSFIRGTPQETQYF. For the CDR3, the DNA is TGTGCCAGCAGTTTTATAAGGGGGACTCCCCAAGAGACCCAGTACTTC.

The chain recombines TRBV9 with TRBJ1-4; TRBD1 agrees at 11 bases. Germline V gene lookup returns CDR1 SGDLS and CDR2 YYNGEE. The CDR3 length is 14 residues. With V trimmed by 2 bases and J by 7 bases, 1 base remained unmatched. This CDR3 is CASSVGTGGEKLFF. CDR3 bases: TGTGCCAGCAGCGTCGGGACAGGGGGTGAAAAACTGTTTTTT. The full variable domain, its missing parts supplied by reference TRBV9 and TRBJ1-4, is DSGVTQTPKHLITATGQRVTLRCSPRSGDLSVYWYQQSLDQGLQFLIQYYNGEERAKGNILERFSAQQFPDLHSELNLSSLELGDSALYFCASSVGTGGEKLFFGSGTQLSVL.

Note on this clonotype: An end of the junction differs from the germline gene, which may be a read error. The chain has TRBV7-2 and TRBJ1-2, with TRBD1 identical over 8 bases. Germline values: CDR1 SGHTA, CDR2 FQGNSA. CDR3 length equals 14 residues. The CDR3 DNA follows: TGTGCCAGCGGCTTAGGGCAGGGGGCGAATGGCTACACCTTC. The encoded protein is CASGLGQGANGYTF.

This chain connects TRBV3-1 to TRBJ2-5, with TRBD2 matching 10 bases. The CDR3 loop spans 16 amino acids. J gave up 4 bases and V 4 bases, and 9 bases lay outside the gene matches. CDR1 is LGHDT, CDR2 YNNKEL, per germline (reference sequence). The CDR3 sequence is CASSRDLAGVGETQYF. Here the CDR3 DNA reads TGTGCCAGCAGCCGGGATCTAGCGGGGGTTGGAGAGACCCAGTACTTC.

This clonotype occurred a few times. The chain recombines TRBV4-3 with TRBJ1-2; D perhaps matches TRBD1 (5 bases). This CDR3 is built from 14 residues. V lost 2 bases and J 4 bases, leaving 11 bases between the germline ends. The V gene's germline CDR1 is LGHNA and CDR2 YSLEER. In DNA form, the CDR3 reads TGCGCCAGCAGCCAACCAGGGAGGAGCTATGGCTACACCTTC. Its translation: CASSQPGRSYGYTF.

The genes are TRBV28 and TRBJ2-5, with 7 bases identical to TRBD1. J was trimmed by 1 base and V by 2 bases; bases with no gene match: 4. Per the germline V gene, CDR1 is MDHEN and CDR2 is SYDVKM. CDR3 length: 15 residues. CDR3 nucleotides: TGTGCCAGCAGTTTACGTGGGACAGCCCAAGAGACCCAGTACTTC. It codes for CASSLRGTAQETQYF. The variable domain in full, completed from reference TRBV28 and TRBJ2-5, reads DVKVTQSSRYLVKRTGEKVFLECVQDMDHENMFWYRQDPGLGLRLIYFSYDVKMKEKGDIPEGYSVSREKKERFSLILESASTNQTSMYLCASSLRGTAQETQYFGPGTRLLVL.

This clonotype has just one count. The chain has TRBV6-5 and TRBJ1-6, with TRBD1 matching 7 bases. V shed 6 bases and J 7 bases; nucleotides not matched to a gene: 9. The germline V gene has CDR1 MNHEY and CDR2 SVGAGI. This CDR3 has 15 residues. The CDR3 loop reads CASSPRDSTNSPLHF. The CDR3 DNA is TGTGCCAGCAGCCCTAGGGACAGCACGAATTCACCCCTCCACTTT.

The V gene is TRBV9, the J gene TRBJ2-7; TRBD1 or TRBD2 may be the D gene (5 bases each). Germline V gives CDR1 SGDLS, CDR2 YYNGEE. Trimming took 3 bases from V and 1 from J, leaving 11 bases between them. The CDR3 is 14 residues long. The CDR3 region has the DNA TGTGCCAGCAGCGGAGGGGCCAGATCCTACGAGCAGTACTTC. This sequence encodes CASSGGARSYEQYF.

This clonotype was recorded a few times. This chain links TRBV12-3 or TRBV12-4 with TRBJ2-1; no clear D gene. V dropped 9 bases and J dropped 4 bases, with 16 bases sitting between them. The CDR3 totals 14 residues. The CDR3 nucleotides are TGTGCCAGTGGTCGGGTAGAGATTTACAATGAGCAGTTCTTC. Encoded protein: CASGRVEIYNEQFF.

The genes are TRBV5-1 and TRBJ2-5, with no clear D. Trimming removed 0 bases from V and 7 bases from J, with 19 bases in between. Germline CDR1 reads SGHRS; CDR2 reads YFSETQ. The CDR3 spans 16 residues. This chain's CDR3 is CASSLEAPGPAGTQYF. CDR3 sequence (DNA): TGCGCCAGCAGCTTGGAGGCGCCAGGCCCAGCCGGGACCCAGTACTTC.

This clonotype was observed once. Here the CDR3 omits its conserved ending phenylalanine or tryptophan, so a read error is the likely source. This chain joins TRBV7-9 and TRBJ2-3, with 8 bases identical to TRBD1. V was clipped by 2 bases and J by 4 bases; unmatched bases: 11. Germline V gene data show CDR1 as SEHNR and CDR2 as FQNEAQ (reference sequence). CDR3 size: 17 residues. CDR3 sequence reads: CASSLRRDRRVADTQYL. Here the CDR3 DNA reads TGTGCCAGCAGCTTAAGAAGGGACAGGCGAGTCGCAGATACGCAGTATTTG.

This clonotype was detected a few times. CDR3: CSARTVGREGGPQHF. Here the CDR3 DNA reads TGCAGTGCTAGAACGGTCGGCAGGGAAGGTGGGCCCCAGCATTTT. The chain carries TRBV20-1 and TRBJ1-5; a weak D match, TRBD1 (5 bases). This CDR3 spans 15 amino acids. Germline CDR1 DFQATT, CDR2 SNEGSKA (reference sequence). Trimming removed 2 bases at V and 9 bases at J, with 20 bases between.

This clonotype came up many times. The V and J genes are TRBV7-2 and TRBJ2-4; possible D gene TRBD1, 6 bases. V gave up 1 base and J gave up 4 bases, with 11 bases separating them. CDR3 length: 15 amino acids. The germline V gene encodes CDR1 SGHTA and CDR2 FQGNSA. As DNA, the CDR3 is TGTGCCAGCAGCTTAGTTGGGCAGGGGAAAAACATTCAGTACTTC. Residues: CASSLVGQGKNIQYF.

The V gene is TRBV2, the J gene TRBJ1-2; no reliable D call. V lost 11 bases to trimming and J lost 6 bases, with 13 bases between them. The CDR3 runs 11 residues. Per the germline V gene, CDR1 is SNHLY and CDR2 is FYNNEI. The CDR3 DNA follows: TGTGCCTCGTTATCCGTGCATGGCTACACCTTC. Amino acids: CASLSVHGYTF.

The genes are TRBV6-5 and TRBJ1-4; D is perhaps TRBD1 (5 bases). The CDR3 has 15 residues. Germline V gene lookup returns CDR1 MNHEY and CDR2 SVGAGI. V was cut by 0 bases and J by 10 bases, with 15 bases left in between. In DNA form, the CDR3 reads TGTGCCAGCAGTTACTCTAGTCCAGTTCAGGGAAAACTGTTTTTT. This sequence encodes CASSYSSPVQGKLFF.

This rearrangement joins TRBV29-1 to TRBJ2-7, with TRBD2 matching over 10 bases. The J call may be faulty, since TRBJ2-4 better matches the DNA end. The CDR3 length is 13 residues. Germline V gene sequence: CDR1 SQVTM, CDR2 ANQGSEA. In nucleotides, the CDR3 is TGCAGCGTCGCACTAGCGGGGAGGGGCATTCAGTACTTC. Its protein is CSVALAGRGIQYF.